The 27 T cell receptor beta chains reported below all come from one sample, sequenced in a study of T cells in Graves' hyperthyroidism and ophthalmopathy. Using RNA transcripts as the source, TCR beta CDR3 regions were amplified. Using the HTBI primer set, a first-round RT-PCR was run on the TCR CDR3. TCRdb re-called the multiplex PCR reads with MiXCR, one entry per CDR3 protein. The table includes 250,000 to 400,000 distinct CDR3 sequences, approximately 14% detected once. The sequenced sample was blood. The receptors shown here come from a woman between 40 and 50 years old with Graves' ophthalmopathy.

V and J are TRBV5-4 and TRBJ2-1; TRBD2 agrees at 11 bases. CDR3 length equals 16 residues. CDR1 is SGHNT and CDR2 is YYREEE in the germline V gene (reference sequence). J was trimmed by 2 bases and V by 2 bases; bases with no gene match: 3. The CDR3 spells CASSFSGGATYNEQFF. The CDR3 bases are TGTGCCAGCAGCTTTAGCGGGGGGGCCACCTACAATGAGCAGTTCTTC.

This chain joins TRBV6-6 and TRBJ2-1; maybe TRBD1 (6 bases). Germline-derived CDR1 and CDR2 are MNHNY and SVGAGI (reference sequence). The ends were cut back, 0 bases at V and 6 bases at J, with 12 bases in the middle. This CDR3 contains 15 residues. The CDR3 sequence: CASSYSTGHRNEQFF. CDR3 nucleotide sequence: TGTGCCAGCAGTTACTCCACAGGGCATCGCAATGAGCAGTTCTTC.

There are many counts of this clonotype. This chain joins TRBV12-3 or TRBV12-4 and TRBJ1-1, with 7 bases that match TRBD1. V shed 6 bases and J 1 base; nucleotides not matched to a gene: 5. The CDR3 consists of 14 residues. CDR3 DNA sequence: TGTGCCAGCAGGTTGACAGGGAAGAACACTGAAGCTTTCTTT. Translated, it gives CASRLTGKNTEAFF.

A note on this clonotype: A much bigger clone sits one base away, suggesting this may be a read error. This chain uses TRBV18 with TRBJ2-1, with D unclear. The CDR3 covers 11 residues. CDR1 KGHSH and CDR2 LQKENI come from the germline V gene. The CDR3 nucleotides read TGTGCCAACTCACCTCGGAATGAGCAGTTCTTC. Residues: CANSPRNEQFF.

The table lists this clonotype with many counts. This chain's CDR3 is CASSPGGGVYEQYF. The CDR3 DNA sequence: TGTGCCAGCAGCCCCGGGGGAGGAGTCTACGAGCAGTACTTC. This chain connects TRBV3-1 to TRBJ2-7; D is possibly TRBD2 (6 bases). V dropped 4 bases and J dropped 3 bases, with 13 bases sitting between them. The CDR3 contains 14 residues. Germline V lookup: CDR1 LGHDT, CDR2 YNNKEL (reference sequence).

To note about this clonotype: This may arise from a read error, as a much more abundant clone is one base away. The chain is built from TRBV19 and TRBJ1-2; TRBD1 might be the D (5 bases). This CDR3 has 13 residues. Germline CDR1 and CDR2: LNHDA and SQIVND (reference sequence). The V end was cut by 10 bases, the J end by 11 bases, with 23 bases between. In DNA form, the CDR3 reads TGTGCCACACGACTTACCCGGGACCGGGGGTACACCTTC. Translation: CATRLTRDRGYTF.

This clonotype occurred many times. The genes are TRBV18 and TRBJ1-1; no definite D call. There are 13 residues in the CDR3. V lost 3 bases, J lost 10 bases, and 15 bases lay in between. The germline CDR1 and CDR2 sequences are KGHSH and LQKENI. The CDR3 coding sequence is TGTGCCAGCTCACCCACAGTGGATTTTATAGCTTTCTTT. It codes for CASSPTVDFIAFF.

This clonotype was recorded many times. The J gene is TRBJ2-7, the V gene TRBV7-9; the match to TRBD1 covers 7 bases. CDR3 length: 18 amino acids. J was trimmed by 2 bases and V by 4 bases; bases with no gene match: 17. CDR1 is SEHNR and CDR2 is FQNEAQ in the germline V gene (reference sequence). CDR3 sequence: CASSSSAPRQGRAYEQYF. CDR3 DNA: TGTGCCAGCAGCTCATCCGCCCCGAGACAGGGACGGGCCTACGAGCAGTACTTC. The full variable domain, rest sourced from reference TRBV7-9 and TRBJ2-7, is DTGVSQNPRHKITKRGQNVTFRCDPISEHNRLYWYRQTLGQGPEFLTYFQNEAQLEKSRLLSDRFSAERPKGSFSTLEIQRTEQGDSAMYLCASSSSAPRQGRAYEQYFGPGTRLTVT.

Many counts were recorded for this clonotype. J is TRBJ2-1 and V is TRBV7-9; D possibly corresponds to TRBD2 (5 bases). The CDR3 sequence is 16 residues long. Trimming took 3 bases from V and 6 from J, leaving 18 bases between them. Germline CDR1 SEHNR, CDR2 FQNEAQ (reference sequence). CDR3 nucleotides: TGTGCCAGCAGCTTTTCGAGCGGCGAGCAAACCAATGAGCAGTTCTTC. Amino acid sequence: CASSFSSGEQTNEQFF.

This clonotype appeared many times. The rearrangement uses TRBV7-8 and TRBJ1-6, with 7 nucleotides matching TRBD1. The CDR3 loop spans 16 amino acids. In germline, CDR1 is SGHVS, CDR2 FQNEAQ. With V trimmed by 4 bases and J by 7 bases, 10 bases remained unmatched. The CDR3 DNA follows: TGTGCCAGCAGCTCTACACAGGGGCTGCGGAATTCACCCCTCCACTTT. It specifies CASSSTQGLRNSPLHF.

In its sample, this clonotype was seen many times. V usage is TRBV14 and J usage is TRBJ1-1; possibly TRBD1 for D (6 bases). V dropped 4 bases and J dropped 0 bases, with 12 bases sitting between them. CDR3 length: 15 amino acids. The germline CDR1 and CDR2 sequences are SGHDN and FVKESK. CDR3 bases: TGTGCCAGCAGCCTGTCACAGGGAATGAACACTGAAGCTTTCTTT. Translating gives CASSLSQGMNTEAFF.

This clonotype was detected many times. This chain connects TRBV20-1 to TRBJ2-3, with unresolved D. Per the germline V gene, CDR1 is DFQATT and CDR2 is SNEGSKA (reference sequence). The CDR3 is 15 amino acids. Trimming took 3 bases from V and 2 from J, leaving 15 bases between them. DNA for the CDR3: TGCAGTGCTAGGCAACTTACTATTCTCACAGATACGCAGTATTTT. Amino acids: CSARQLTILTDTQYF.

The chain uses TRBV5-1 and TRBJ1-6; D is undetermined. This CDR3 is 14 amino acids long. Germline values: CDR1 SGHRS, CDR2 YFSETQ. Trimming took 4 bases from V and 8 from J, leaving 13 bases between them. The CDR3 region has the DNA TGCGCCAGCAGCCCCACCAACTCGGATTCACCCCTCCACTTT. It translates to CASSPTNSDSPLHF.

This clonotype was recorded many times. V is TRBV7-9 and J is TRBJ2-1; no reliable D call. The V gene lost 4 bases and the J gene lost 9 bases, with 16 bases spanning the gap. Germline V gene lookup returns CDR1 SEHNR and CDR2 FQNEAQ (reference sequence). The CDR3 spans 14 residues. CDR3 sequence: CASSSQARLGEQFF. The DNA of the CDR3 is TGTGCCAGCAGCTCCCAGGCAAGATTGGGTGAGCAGTTCTTC.

The sample holds many counts of this clonotype. The V and J genes are TRBV5-1 and TRBJ1-1; D may be TRBD1 (6 bases). Germline V gene lookup returns CDR1 SGHRS and CDR2 YFSETQ. This CDR3 is built from 15 residues. V shed 3 bases and J shed 2 bases, with 14 bases lying between them. Written as DNA, the CDR3 is TGCGCCAGCAGCTCCCGAGGTGGGGGCAACACTGAAGCTTTCTTT. Translation gives CASSSRGGGNTEAFF.

The chain joins TRBV20-1 to TRBJ1-2; no reliable D call. V dropped 2 bases and J dropped 2 bases, with 6 bases sitting between them. Germline loops: CDR1 DFQATT, CDR2 SNEGSKA (reference sequence). This CDR3 contains 12 residues. The CDR3 DNA follows: TGCAGTGCTAGAATACTAAACTATGGCTACACCTTC. Translation: CSARILNYGYTF.

This chain uses TRBV12-3 or TRBV12-4 with TRBJ2-2; D uncertain. V was trimmed by 10 bases and J by 6 bases, leaving 9 bases between them. This CDR3 comprises 11 residues. CDR3 nucleotide sequence: TGTGCCACACACAACGCCGGGGAGCTGTTTTTT. Its protein is CATHNAGELFF.

This clonotype was counted many times. The chain uses TRBV3-1 and TRBJ2-7, with D uncertain. This CDR3 region has 11 residues. V was clipped by 5 bases and J by 2 bases, with 4 bases between them. From germline, CDR1 is LGHDT and CDR2 YNNKEL (reference sequence). The CDR3 sequence: CASSGPYEQYF. The CDR3 coding sequence is TGTGCCAGCAGCGGTCCCTACGAGCAGTACTTC.

This clonotype was seen repeatedly, ten times or more. The V call is TRBV29-1, the J call TRBJ2-5; D might be TRBD1 or TRBD2, each matching 5 bases. Germline values: CDR1 SQVTM, CDR2 ANQGSEA. Trimming cost V 3 bases and J 5 bases, with 10 bases left between them. The CDR3 covers 12 residues. In DNA, the CDR3 is TGCAGCGTTGATGGGGGAACGGAGACCCAGTACTTC. Translating gives CSVDGGTETQYF.

This clonotype was counted only a few times. The rearrangement uses TRBV29-1 and TRBJ1-2; the D gene is possibly TRBD1 (6 bases). Trimming left V 7 bases short and J 1 base short, with 22 bases between. The CDR3 is 16 amino acids. From germline, CDR1 is SQVTM and CDR2 ANQGSEA. CDR3 region: CSAPDGQSRVNYGYTF. The CDR3 nucleotides read TGCAGCGCCCCGGATGGACAGTCTCGGGTTAACTATGGCTACACCTTC.

As regards this clonotype: Just one base apart from a much larger clone, this may be a read error. The CDR3 is CASSFTMGTEVFF. CDR3 DNA: TGTGCCAGCAGCTTTACTATGGGGACTGAAGTTTTCTTT. The gene calls are TRBV7-9 and TRBJ1-1, with D possibly matching TRBD1 (5 bases). The CDR3 totals 13 residues. CDR1 and CDR2 from the germline V gene are SEHNR and FQNEAQ (reference sequence). The full variable domain, with the rest looked up from reference TRBV7-9 and TRBJ1-1, is DTGVSQNPRHKITKRGQNVTFRCDPISEHNRLYWYRQTLGQGPEFLTYFQNEAQLEKSRLLSDRFSAERPKGSFSTLEIQRTEQGDSAMYLCASSFTMGTEVFFGQGTRLTVV.

This clonotype has at least ten counts. The rearrangement uses TRBV2 and TRBJ2-6; possibly TRBD2 for D (6 bases). The germline V gene encodes CDR1 SNHLY and CDR2 FYNNEI. The CDR3 loop spans 19 amino acids. Trimming removed 2 bases from V and 0 bases from J, with 17 bases in between. The CDR3 DNA reads as TGTGCCAGCAGTGAAAAAAGGGCTAGCGACTACTCTGGGGCCAACGTCCTGACTTTC. Its protein is CASSEKRASDYSGANVLTF.

This clonotype showed up many times. This rearrangement joins TRBV27 to TRBJ1-6; D is undetermined. V lost 6 bases to trimming and J lost 10 bases, with 13 bases between them. In germline, CDR1 is MNHEY, CDR2 SMNVEV (reference sequence). This CDR3 spans 13 amino acids. The CDR3 region has the DNA TGTGCCAGCAGCGGAACAGCATACTCACCCCTCCACTTT. Its protein is CASSGTAYSPLHF.

There are many counts of this clonotype. This sequence joins TRBV2 and TRBJ1-2; D uncertain. Trimming removed 4 bases at V and 4 bases at J, with 13 bases between. The CDR3 length is 14 residues. Germline V gene lookup returns CDR1 SNHLY and CDR2 FYNNEI. This CDR3 is CASSVALTPYGYTF. As DNA, the CDR3 is TGTGCCAGCAGTGTTGCTCTCACCCCCTATGGCTACACCTTC.

The rearrangement joins TRBV10-3 to TRBJ1-5; 9 nucleotides agree with TRBD1. The V and J ends lost 10 bases and 3 bases, in that order; junction bases with no gene match: 4. Germline CDR1 and CDR2: ENHRY and SYGVKD. The CDR3 has 13 residues. CDR3 sequence: CASGQGTNQPQHF. DNA for the CDR3: TGTGCCAGCGGACAGGGGACCAATCAGCCCCAGCATTTT.

In this sample, this clonotype turned up a few times. The genes are TRBV6-2 or TRBV6-3 and TRBJ2-1; TRBD2 aligns across 14 bases. The CDR3 runs to 14 residues. After removal of 6 bases from V and 9 bases from J, the junction contained 4 bases not matched to a gene. Germline V gene data show CDR1 as MNHEY and CDR2 as SVGEGT. The CDR3 DNA reads as TGTGCCAGCAGGACTAGCGGGAGGGATGGTGAGCAGTTCTTC. This codes for CASRTSGRDGEQFF.

The V and J genes are TRBV6-1 and TRBJ1-5, with D possibly TRBD1 on 5 matching bases. This CDR3 contains 13 residues. Germline lookup yields CDR1 MNHNS and CDR2 SASEGT. V was pared by 6 bases and J by 10 bases, with 16 bases between. CDR3 bases: TGTGCCAGCAGGCGGGGAGCTGGGGGTCCCCAGCATTTT. Its protein product is CASRRGAGGPQHF.